Listed here are 30 T cell receptor beta chains from one sample, sequenced in a study of cytomegalovirus exposure and HLA in healthy donors (dated by TCRdb to 2017 to 2019). Library construction relied on the immunoSEQ multiplex PCR assay. A mixture of 60 forward primers for TCR Vbeta segments and 13 reverse primers for TCR Jbeta segments was used in the multiplex PCR. The clones in this table, taken by TCRdb from immuneACCESS, are in-frame only. Not every clone is retained; where verified, under half of the shortfall comes from an unresolved V gene, and the cause of the rest is unknown. This sample is represented by 100,000 to 150,000 clones; 80% of them were singletons. The biggest ten clones account for 1% of the sample. The sequencing input was PBMCs. The receptors here all came from a man aged 40-49 years in good health and CMV-seronegative.

The genes are TRBV5-1 and TRBJ2-1, with D hard to call. Trimming removed 3 bases at V and 7 bases at J, with 8 bases between. CDR3 length equals 12 residues. Per germline, CDR1 SGHRS and CDR2 YFSETQ. As DNA, the CDR3 is TGCGCCAGCAGCTCGAATAGAAATGAGCAGTTCTTC. It codes for CASSSNRNEQFF.

V is TRBV2 and J is TRBJ2-2; 9 bases map to TRBD1. Germline CDR1 and CDR2: SNHLY and FYNNEI. This CDR3 comprises 16 residues. V dropped 6 bases and J dropped 7; count of bases not matched to a gene: 12. CDR3 protein: CASSRDRDLYIGELFF. For the CDR3, the DNA is TGTGCCAGCAGCAGGGACAGGGATCTTTATATCGGGGAGCTGTTTTTT.

The CDR3 nucleotides are TGTGCCAGCAGCCCCACTAGCGCTTCCTACAATGAGCAGTTCTTC. It encodes CASSPTSASYNEQFF. This chain joins TRBV7-2 and TRBJ2-1; TRBD2 matches at 7 bases. V was clipped by 5 bases and J by 1 base; unmatched bases: 5. This CDR3 spans 15 amino acids. Germline CDR1 SGHTA, CDR2 FQGNSA.

The V gene is TRBV10-3, the J gene TRBJ2-7; D may be TRBD2 (6 bases). The CDR3 totals 14 residues. The germline V gene has CDR1 ENHRY and CDR2 SYGVKD. V dropped 3 bases and J dropped 3 bases, with 12 bases sitting between them. This chain's CDR3 is CAISDAKGGYEQYF. The CDR3 DNA follows: TGTGCCATCAGTGACGCGAAGGGAGGCTACGAGCAGTACTTC.

This rearrangement joins TRBV19 to TRBJ2-3; 7 bases match TRBD2. There are 16 residues in the CDR3. The junction had 13 bases not matched to a gene; V was cut back by 5 bases and J by 5 bases. Germline CDR1 reads LNHDA; CDR2 reads SQIVND (reference sequence). The DNA of the CDR3 is TGTGCCAGTAGTGATCCCCTAGCGGCGTTTGGAGATACGCAGTATTTT. Protein: CASSDPLAAFGDTQYF.

The chain links TRBV5-4 to TRBJ1-5, with D unclear. The CDR3 spans 12 residues. CDR1 and CDR2 (germline): SGHNT, YYREEE (reference sequence). Trimming stripped 3 bases from V and 4 bases from J, with 5 bases between. The DNA of the CDR3 is TGTGCCAGCAGCTCCGGGAATCAGCCCCAGCATTTT. Translating it yields CASSSGNQPQHF.

The gene calls are TRBV7-6 and TRBJ2-1, with 10 bases aligning to TRBD1. The CDR3 contains 14 residues. Trimming took 3 bases from V and 8 from J; bases not matched to a gene: 4. Germline-derived CDR1 and CDR2 are SGHVS and FNYEAQ. CDR3 DNA: TGTGCCAGCAGCTTTGCCGGGACAGGGGATGAGCAGTTCTTC. Protein sequence: CASSFAGTGDEQFF.

This chain uses TRBV5-1 with TRBJ2-3; TRBD2 matches 11 bases. V gave up 5 bases and J gave up 3 bases; unmatched junction bases: 11. This CDR3 has 17 amino acids. The germline V gene has CDR1 SGHRS and CDR2 YFSETQ. The CDR3 coding sequence is TGCGCCAGCAGAAACGGGGTTAGCGGGGGGGCAACAGATACGCAGTATTTT. Its translation: CASRNGVSGGATDTQYF.

The chain is built from TRBV5-4 and TRBJ2-1, with TRBD1 as a possible D gene (6 bases). Germline-derived CDR1 and CDR2 are SGHNT and YYREEE (reference sequence). The V end was cut by 0 bases, the J end by 5 bases, with 12 bases between. This CDR3 has 15 residues. CDR3 sequence (DNA): TGTGCCAGCAGCTTGGGACAGGTTGCCCACAATGAGCAGTTCTTC. Amino acids: CASSLGQVAHNEQFF.

This clone was seen more than once but under ten times. The genes are TRBV18 and TRBJ1-1, with a weak D call TRBD1 (5 bases). This CDR3 is 13 amino acids long. Trimming removed 2 bases at V and 7 bases at J, with 11 bases between. Germline-derived CDR1 and CDR2 are KGHSH and LQKENI. This CDR3 is CASSPSGADEAFF. The CDR3 DNA reads TGTGCCAGCTCACCAAGTGGGGCCGATGAAGCTTTCTTT. The full variable domain, in which reference TRBV18 and TRBJ1-1 provide the parts outside the CDR3, is NAGVMQNPRHLVRRRGQEARLRCSPMKGHSHVYWYRQLPEEGLKFMVYLQKENIIDESGMPKERFSAEFPKEGPSILRIQQVVRGDSAAYFCASSPSGADEAFFGQGTRLTVV.

The V and J genes are TRBV5-1 and TRBJ2-5, with 14 positions matching TRBD2. The CDR3 totals 15 residues. Germline lookup yields CDR1 SGHRS and CDR2 YFSETQ. J lost 5 bases, V lost 3 bases, and 3 bases had no gene match. The CDR3 nucleotides are TGCGCCAGCAGCTCGACTAGCGGGAGGGACGAGACCCAGTACTTC. Residues: CASSSTSGRDETQYF.

The chain couples TRBV11-3 to TRBJ1-6; TRBD1 matches 8 bases. CDR3 length equals 14 residues. V gave up 4 bases and J gave up 9 bases; unmatched junction bases: 5. Germline CDR1 reads SGHNT; CDR2 reads YENEEA. The CDR3 protein is CASSYQGAGSPLHF. CDR3 DNA: TGTGCCAGCAGCTATCAGGGGGCAGGTTCACCCCTCCACTTT.

This clone has a handful of counts. This chain connects TRBV25-1 to TRBJ1-1, with a possible D match to TRBD1 (6 bases). The V gene's germline CDR1 is MGHDK and CDR2 SYGVNS. This CDR3 comprises 17 residues. Trimming stripped 4 bases from V and 0 bases from J, with 18 bases between. CDR3 in DNA: TGTGCCAGCAGTGGGAGCGTGACAGGAATCTTGAACACTGAAGCTTTCTTT. Translation gives CASSGSVTGILNTEAFF.

The CDR3 here is CASGGLYEQYF. The CDR3 DNA reads as TGTGCCAGCGGGGGGTTGTACGAGCAGTACTTC. The chain has TRBV28 and TRBJ2-7, with D tentatively TRBD2 (6 bases). There are 11 residues in the CDR3. V lost 8 bases to trimming and J lost 4 bases, with 9 bases between them. Germline CDR1 reads MDHEN; CDR2 reads SYDVKM.

This clone was detected only a few times. This rearrangement joins TRBV4-2 to TRBJ2-7; TRBD1 agrees at 8 bases. Germline trimming cut 3 bases from V and 6 bases from J; bases unmatched to any gene: 7. The CDR3 is 14 amino acids. The V gene's germline CDR1 is LGHNA and CDR2 YNFKEQ. The CDR3 DNA is TGTGCCAGCAGCCAGGGGGACAGGAATACCGAGCAGTACTTC. Translation gives CASSQGDRNTEQYF.

The chain carries TRBV25-1 and TRBJ1-6, with 8 bases lining up with TRBD1. From germline, CDR1 is MGHDK and CDR2 SYGVNS. CDR3 size: 14 residues. After removal of 3 bases from V and 7 bases from J, the junction contained 2 bases not matched to a gene. DNA of the CDR3: TGTGCCAGCAGTGAGGCAGGGGGCAATTCACCCCTCCACTTT. Protein sequence: CASSEAGGNSPLHF.

V is TRBV6-5 and J is TRBJ2-1, with D perhaps matching TRBD1 (8 bases). Looked up from germline, CDR1 is MNHEY and CDR2 is SVGAGI. This CDR3 comprises 12 residues. V shed 5 bases and J shed 10 bases, with 12 bases lying between them. The CDR3 reads CASSGQGGEQFF. The CDR3 bases are TGTGCCAGCAGTGGACAGGGAGGGGAGCAGTTCTTC.

A few counts support this clone. The V and J genes are TRBV11-2 and TRBJ2-7; D is possibly TRBD1 (6 bases). In germline, CDR1 is SGHAT, CDR2 FQNNGV. Trimming took 0 bases from V and 9 from J, leaving 9 bases between them. The CDR3 covers 12 residues. CDR3 DNA: TGTGCCAGCAGCTTAGATGGGGGCATGCAGTACTTC. It is translated as CASSLDGGMQYF.

This clone occurred once. V usage is TRBV14 and J usage is TRBJ1-1; a weak D match, TRBD1 (6 bases). The V gene lost 2 bases and the J gene lost 6 bases, with 10 bases spanning the gap. The CDR3 sequence is 13 residues long. CDR1 and CDR2 (germline): SGHDN, FVKESK. The CDR3 reads CASSQRDTSEAFF. DNA of the CDR3: TGTGCCAGCAGCCAACGGGACACCTCTGAAGCTTTCTTT.

V usage is TRBV30 and J usage is TRBJ1-2; D is ambiguous. CDR1 and CDR2 from the germline V gene are GTSNPN and SVGIG (reference sequence). This CDR3 spans 14 amino acids. V was shortened by 0 bases and J by 2 bases, with 10 bases between the two germline ends. The CDR3 nucleotides are TGTGCCTGGAGTGTACAGCCCCTAAACTATGGCTACACCTTC. The encoded protein is CAWSVQPLNYGYTF.

This chain uses TRBV7-9 with TRBJ2-2; a weak D match, TRBD1 (5 bases). The CDR3 covers 15 residues. Trimming removed 3 bases from V and 0 bases from J, with 8 bases in between. Germline CDR1 and CDR2: SEHNR and FQNEAQ (reference sequence). The CDR3 bases are TGTGCCAGCAGCTTTGACAGAGCGAACACCGGGGAGCTGTTTTTT. Residues: CASSFDRANTGELFF.

The rearrangement uses TRBV6-6 and TRBJ1-2; D might be TRBD1 (6 bases). Between the trimmed V and J ends, which lost 4 bases and 2 bases, there was a span of 17 bases. Germline assignment: CDR1 MNHNY and CDR2 SVGAGI (reference sequence). This CDR3 spans 16 amino acids. The CDR3 protein is CASSSQSGQMNYGYTF. The CDR3 coding sequence is TGTGCCAGCAGTTCCCAAAGTGGACAGATGAACTATGGCTACACCTTC.

This rearrangement joins TRBV18 to TRBJ1-3; D is undetermined. The germline V and J ends were trimmed by 3 bases and 4 bases, with 10 bases remaining between them. The CDR3 has 14 amino acids. CDR1 and CDR2 from the germline V gene are KGHSH and LQKENI. CDR3 sequence: CASSPSLTGNTIYF. The DNA of the CDR3 is TGTGCCAGCTCACCCTCTCTAACGGGAAACACCATATATTTT.

This chain links TRBV7-2 with TRBJ1-5; no definite D call. This CDR3 has 13 amino acids. V lost 1 base and J lost 5, with 6 bases in between. Germline CDR1 and CDR2: SGHTA and FQGNSA. CDR3 in amino acids: CASSLGEDQPQHF. For the CDR3, the DNA is TGTGCCAGCAGCTTAGGGGAGGATCAGCCCCAGCATTTT.

This chain joins TRBV10-3 and TRBJ2-7; 7 nucleotides line up with TRBD1. The CDR3 extends over 16 amino acids. Germline CDR1 reads ENHRY; CDR2 reads SYGVKD. Trimming at V came to 4 bases and at J to 0 bases, leaving 9 bases not matched to a gene. The DNA of the CDR3 is TGTGCCATCAGTGGAGGAGAGGGGGCAAGCTCCTACGAGCAGTACTTC. Translating it yields CAISGGEGASSYEQYF.

This chain connects TRBV2 to TRBJ2-2; 8 bases agree with TRBD1. V dropped 8 bases and J dropped 4; count of bases not matched to a gene: 9. Germline values: CDR1 SNHLY, CDR2 FYNNEI. CDR3 length: 15 residues. The DNA of the CDR3 is TGTGCCAGCGAAGGGGTTACAGGGGGCACCGGGGAGCTGTTTTTT. Its protein is CASEGVTGGTGELFF.

This clone was counted a few times. The chain carries TRBV7-2 and TRBJ2-1; D is ambiguous. CDR3 length equals 12 residues. Germline-derived CDR1 and CDR2 are SGHTA and FQGNSA. V dropped 2 bases and J dropped 7 bases, with 6 bases sitting between them. CDR3 sequence (DNA): TGTGCCAGCAGCTTACCCGTAAATGAGCAGTTCTTC. It codes for CASSLPVNEQFF.

J is TRBJ2-7 and V is TRBV5-1; 12 nucleotides agree with TRBD2. CDR1 and CDR2 (germline): SGHRS, YFSETQ. V gave up 4 bases and J gave up 0 bases; unmatched junction bases: 11. The CDR3 is 18 amino acids. The CDR3 is CASSARTSGAEPSYEQYF. The CDR3 coding sequence is TGCGCCAGCAGCGCGCGGACTAGCGGGGCTGAACCCTCCTACGAGCAGTACTTC.

There are a few counts of this clone. Sequence at one end of the junction differs from germline and may be a read error. The chain employs TRBV4-1 and TRBJ1-2; D gene uncertain. The length of the CDR3 is 13 residues. From germline, CDR1 is MGHRA and CDR2 YSYEKL. The chain's CDR3 is CTSSQDGFYGYTF. CDR3 DNA sequence: TGCACCAGCAGCCAAGACGGGTTTTATGGCTACACCTTC.

This sequence joins TRBV19 and TRBJ1-2; D is unclear. CDR1 LNHDA and CDR2 SQIVND come from the germline V gene (reference sequence). With 4 bases removed from V and 0 bases from J, the gap between germline ends came to 12 bases. This CDR3 is 15 amino acids long. The CDR3 protein is CASSKNSLPNYGYTF. CDR3 coding DNA: TGTGCCAGTAGTAAAAACAGTCTCCCTAACTATGGCTACACCTTC.